This entry features one TCR beta chain sequence. Antigen unknown. The V gene's germline CDR1 is SNHLY and CDR2 FYNNEI. This CDR3 has 16 residues. Trimming removed 4 bases at V and 4 bases at J, with 17 bases between. The protocol was immunoSEQ multiplex PCR, while the TCRdb copy is restricted to in-frame clones and leaves out a portion. The table lists approximately 46,000 clones, over 60% of them singletons, with over 6.5% in the top ten. This sample was included in a study of T cell responses to AZD1222 COVID-19 vaccine. General observations from the study: Donors, mostly white British, included more females; clonal diversity was possibly underestimated. Reports indicate that nearly half of spike-specific TCRs are directed at unmutated variant regions. Increased Spike-specific TCR breadth and depth were observed after two AZD1222 doses. Just a handful of AZD1222 recipients tested seropositive at baseline.

Material: peripheral blood, obtained on day 0 of AZD1222 vaccination. The J gene is TRBJ2-1, the V gene TRBV2, with TRBD2 as a possible D gene (5 bases). The receptor's source is an adult in good health. The CDR3 nucleotides read TGTGCCAGCAGTGTGTTGGCCAGCGGAGTGTACAATGAGCAGTTCTTC. Its translation is CASSVLASGVYNEQFF.